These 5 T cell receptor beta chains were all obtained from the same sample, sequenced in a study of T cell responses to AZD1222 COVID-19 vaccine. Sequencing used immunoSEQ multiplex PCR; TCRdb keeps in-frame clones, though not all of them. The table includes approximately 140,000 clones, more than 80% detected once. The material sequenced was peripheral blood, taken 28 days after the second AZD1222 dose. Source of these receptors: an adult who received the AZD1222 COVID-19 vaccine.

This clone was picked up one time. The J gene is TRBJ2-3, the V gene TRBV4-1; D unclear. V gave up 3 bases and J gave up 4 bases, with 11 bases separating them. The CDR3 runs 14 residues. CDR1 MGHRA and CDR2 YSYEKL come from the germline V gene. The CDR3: CASSQVPSADTQYF. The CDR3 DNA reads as TGCGCCAGCAGCCAGGTCCCCAGCGCAGATACGCAGTATTTT.

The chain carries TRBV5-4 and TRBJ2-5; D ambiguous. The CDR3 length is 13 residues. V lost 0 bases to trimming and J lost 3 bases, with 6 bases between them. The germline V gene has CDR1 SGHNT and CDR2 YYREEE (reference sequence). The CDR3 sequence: CASSLAVEETQYF. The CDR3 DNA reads TGTGCCAGCAGCTTGGCGGTAGAAGAGACCCAGTACTTC. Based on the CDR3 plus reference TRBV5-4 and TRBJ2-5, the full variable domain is ETGVTQSPTHLIKTRGQQVTLRCSSQSGHNTVSWYQQALGQGPQFIFQYYREEENGRGNFPPRFSGLQFPNYSSELNVNALELDDSALYLCASSLAVEETQYFGPGTRLLVL.

The CDR3 DNA reads TGTGCCAGCAGGATGGACGGCGATAACTATGGCTACACCTTC. It is translated as CASRMDGDNYGYTF. The chain uses TRBV6-6 and TRBJ1-2; no firm D call. Germline CDR1 and CDR2: MNHNY and SVGAGI (reference sequence). Trimming took off 6 bases at V and 1 base at J, with 12 bases between the two ends. The CDR3 is made up of 14 amino acids.

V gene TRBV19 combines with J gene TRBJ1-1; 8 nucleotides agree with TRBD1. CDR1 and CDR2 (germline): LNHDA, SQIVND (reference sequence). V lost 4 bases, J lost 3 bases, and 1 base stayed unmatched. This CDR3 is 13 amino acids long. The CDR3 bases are TGTGCCAGTAGTACGGACAGGGACACTGAAGCTTTCTTT. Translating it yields CASSTDRDTEAFF.

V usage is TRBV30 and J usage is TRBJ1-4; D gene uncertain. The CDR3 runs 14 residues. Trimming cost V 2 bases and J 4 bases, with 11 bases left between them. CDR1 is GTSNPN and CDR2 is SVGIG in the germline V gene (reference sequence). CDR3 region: CAWSPTSDNEKLFF. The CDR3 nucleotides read TGTGCCTGGAGTCCGACCTCGGATAATGAAAAACTGTTTTTT.